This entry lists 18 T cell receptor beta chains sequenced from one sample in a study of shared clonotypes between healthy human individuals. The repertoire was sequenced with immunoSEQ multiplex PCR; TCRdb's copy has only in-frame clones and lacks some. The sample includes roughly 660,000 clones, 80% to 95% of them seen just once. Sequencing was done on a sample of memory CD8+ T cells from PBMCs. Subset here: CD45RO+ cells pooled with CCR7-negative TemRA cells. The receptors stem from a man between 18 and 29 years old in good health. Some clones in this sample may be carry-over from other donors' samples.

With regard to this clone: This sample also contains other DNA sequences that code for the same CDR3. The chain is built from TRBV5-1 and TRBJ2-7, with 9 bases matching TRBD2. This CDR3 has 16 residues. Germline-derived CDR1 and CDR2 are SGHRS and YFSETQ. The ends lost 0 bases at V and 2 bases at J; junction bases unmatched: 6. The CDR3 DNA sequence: TGCGCCAGCAGCTTGGCCCGTCTAGCGGGGACCTACGAGCAGTACTTC. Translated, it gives CASSLARLAGTYEQYF.

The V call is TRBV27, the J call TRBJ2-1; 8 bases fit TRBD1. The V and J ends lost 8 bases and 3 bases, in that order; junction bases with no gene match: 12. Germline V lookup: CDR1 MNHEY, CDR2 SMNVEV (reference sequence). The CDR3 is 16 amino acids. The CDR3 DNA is TGTGCCAGCCGAACAACGCCCGGGACAGGCTACAATGAGCAGTTCTTC. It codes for CASRTTPGTGYNEQFF.

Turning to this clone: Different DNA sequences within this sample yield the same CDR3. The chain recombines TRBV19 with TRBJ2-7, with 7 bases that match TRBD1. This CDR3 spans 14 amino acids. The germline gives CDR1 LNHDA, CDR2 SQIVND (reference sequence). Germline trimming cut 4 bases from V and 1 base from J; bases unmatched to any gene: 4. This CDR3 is CASSNRDSSYEQYF. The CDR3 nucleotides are TGTGCCAGTAGTAACCGGGACAGTTCCTACGAGCAGTACTTC.

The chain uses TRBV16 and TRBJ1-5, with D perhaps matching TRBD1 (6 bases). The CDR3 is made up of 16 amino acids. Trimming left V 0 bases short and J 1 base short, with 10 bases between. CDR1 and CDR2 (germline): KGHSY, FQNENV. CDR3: CASSQSRGHSNQPQHF. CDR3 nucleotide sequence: TGTGCCAGCAGCCAATCGAGGGGACACAGCAATCAGCCCCAGCATTTT.

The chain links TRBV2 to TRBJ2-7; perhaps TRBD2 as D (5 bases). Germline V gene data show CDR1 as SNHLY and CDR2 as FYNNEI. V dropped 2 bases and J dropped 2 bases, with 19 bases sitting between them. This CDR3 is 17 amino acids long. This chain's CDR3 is CASSETPRAFLTYEQYF. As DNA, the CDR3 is TGTGCCAGCAGTGAAACCCCGAGGGCCTTCTTAACCTACGAGCAGTACTTC. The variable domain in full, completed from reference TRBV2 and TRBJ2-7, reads EPEVTQTPSHQVTQMGQEVILRCVPISNHLYFYWYRQILGQKVEFLVSFYNNEISEKSEIFDDQFSVERPDGSNFTLKIRSTKLEDSAMYFCASSETPRAFLTYEQYFGPGTRLTVT.

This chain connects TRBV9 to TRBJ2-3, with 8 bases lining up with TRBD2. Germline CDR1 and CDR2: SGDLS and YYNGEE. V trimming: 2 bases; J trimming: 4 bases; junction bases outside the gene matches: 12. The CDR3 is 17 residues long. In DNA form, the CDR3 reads TGTGCCAGCAGCGTCGGGGTAGCGGGATCGGTTGCAGATACGCAGTATTTT. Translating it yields CASSVGVAGSVADTQYF.

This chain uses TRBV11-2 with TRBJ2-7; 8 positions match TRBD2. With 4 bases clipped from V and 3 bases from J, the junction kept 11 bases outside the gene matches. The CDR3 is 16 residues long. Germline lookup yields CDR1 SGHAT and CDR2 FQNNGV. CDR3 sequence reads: CASSSRGGTRVYEQYF. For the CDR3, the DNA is TGTGCCAGCAGCTCGCGGGGCGGGACTAGAGTCTACGAGCAGTACTTC.

The CDR3 here is CASSVLGYQETQYF. The DNA of the CDR3 is TGTGCCAGCAGCGTACTAGGGTACCAAGAGACCCAGTACTTC. The rearrangement links TRBV9 to TRBJ2-5, with D hard to call. V was cut by 1 base and J by 0 bases, with 7 bases left in between. CDR3 length: 14 amino acids. CDR1 and CDR2 (germline): SGDLS, YYNGEE.

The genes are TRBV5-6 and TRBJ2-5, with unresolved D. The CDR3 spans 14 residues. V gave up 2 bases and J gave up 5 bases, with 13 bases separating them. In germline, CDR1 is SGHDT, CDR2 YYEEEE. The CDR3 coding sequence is TGTGCCAGCAGCTTTAGTCTCTATCTGGAGACCCAGTACTTC. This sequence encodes CASSFSLYLETQYF.

CDR3 nucleotide sequence: TGTGCCAGTAGTGACCGGGACAGCCAGCGCACAGATACGCAGTATTTT. Translating gives CASSDRDSQRTDTQYF. This chain joins TRBV19 and TRBJ2-3, with 7 bases aligning to TRBD1. This CDR3 has 16 residues. Germline V CDR1 and CDR2: LNHDA, SQIVND (reference sequence). Unmatched junction bases numbered 9, after V lost 5 bases and J lost 1 base.

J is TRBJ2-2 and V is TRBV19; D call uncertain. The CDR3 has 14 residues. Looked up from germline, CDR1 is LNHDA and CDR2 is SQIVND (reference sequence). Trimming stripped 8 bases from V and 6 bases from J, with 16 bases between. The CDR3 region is CASRVNAFSGELFF. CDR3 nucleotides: TGTGCCAGTCGGGTTAACGCGTTTTCCGGGGAGCTGTTTTTT.

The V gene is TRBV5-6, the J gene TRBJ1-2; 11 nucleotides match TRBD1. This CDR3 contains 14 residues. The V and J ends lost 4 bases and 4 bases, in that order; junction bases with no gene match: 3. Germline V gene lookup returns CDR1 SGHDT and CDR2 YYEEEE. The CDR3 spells CASSPGQGVYGYTF. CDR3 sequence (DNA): TGTGCCAGCAGCCCGGGACAGGGGGTCTATGGCTACACCTTC.

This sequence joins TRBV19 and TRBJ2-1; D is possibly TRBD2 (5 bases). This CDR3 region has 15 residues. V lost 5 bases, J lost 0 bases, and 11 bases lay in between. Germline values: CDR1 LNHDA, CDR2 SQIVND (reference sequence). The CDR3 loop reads CASSPGGGSYNEQFF. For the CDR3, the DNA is TGTGCCAGTAGTCCGGGCGGAGGCTCCTACAATGAGCAGTTCTTC.

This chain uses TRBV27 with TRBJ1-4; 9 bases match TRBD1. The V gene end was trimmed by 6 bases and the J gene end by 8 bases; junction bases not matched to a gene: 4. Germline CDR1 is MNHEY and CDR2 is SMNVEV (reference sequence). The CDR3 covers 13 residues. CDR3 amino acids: CASRDRGGEKLFF. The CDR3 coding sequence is TGTGCCAGCAGGGACAGGGGAGGAGAAAAACTGTTTTTT.

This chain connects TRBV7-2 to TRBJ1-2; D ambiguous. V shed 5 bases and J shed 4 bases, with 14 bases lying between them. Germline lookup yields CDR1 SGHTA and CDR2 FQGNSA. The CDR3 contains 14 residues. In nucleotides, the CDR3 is TGTGCCAGCAGCGACGGACCTACCTTCTATGGCTACACCTTC. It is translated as CASSDGPTFYGYTF.

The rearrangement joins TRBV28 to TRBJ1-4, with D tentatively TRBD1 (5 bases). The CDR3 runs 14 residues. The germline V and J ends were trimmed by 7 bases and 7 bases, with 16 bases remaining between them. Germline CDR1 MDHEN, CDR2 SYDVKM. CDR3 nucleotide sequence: TGTGCCAGCACCCCGCGGGGGATGGGTGAAAAACTGTTTTTT. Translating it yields CASTPRGMGEKLFF.

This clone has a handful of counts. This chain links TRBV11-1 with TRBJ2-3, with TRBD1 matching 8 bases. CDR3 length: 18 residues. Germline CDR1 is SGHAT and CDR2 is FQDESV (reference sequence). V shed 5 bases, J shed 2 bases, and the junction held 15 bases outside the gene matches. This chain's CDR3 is CASSKQGVKVTYTDTQYF. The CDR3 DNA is TGTGCCAGCAGCAAACAGGGGGTTAAAGTCACGTACACAGATACGCAGTATTTT.

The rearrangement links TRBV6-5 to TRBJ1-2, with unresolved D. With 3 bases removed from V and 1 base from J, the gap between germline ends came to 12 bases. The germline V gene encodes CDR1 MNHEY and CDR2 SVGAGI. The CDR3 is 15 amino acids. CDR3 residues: CASSYQVGINYGYTF. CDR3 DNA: TGTGCCAGCAGTTATCAGGTCGGGATTAACTATGGCTACACCTTC.